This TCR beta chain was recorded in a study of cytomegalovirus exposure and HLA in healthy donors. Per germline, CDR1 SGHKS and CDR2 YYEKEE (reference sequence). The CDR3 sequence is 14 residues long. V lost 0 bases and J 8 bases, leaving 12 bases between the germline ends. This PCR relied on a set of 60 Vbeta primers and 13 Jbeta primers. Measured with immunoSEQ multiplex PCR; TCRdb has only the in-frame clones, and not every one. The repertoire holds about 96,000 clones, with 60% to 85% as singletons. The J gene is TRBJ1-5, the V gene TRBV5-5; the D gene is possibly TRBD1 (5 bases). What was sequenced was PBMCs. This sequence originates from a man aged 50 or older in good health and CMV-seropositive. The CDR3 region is CASSLVGRVEPQHF. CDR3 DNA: TGTGCCAGCAGCTTGGTGGGCAGGGTTGAGCCCCAGCATTTT.